The present TCR beta chain was sequenced within a study of glioma-infiltrating T cells after dendritic cell vaccination. J was trimmed by 4 bases and V by 5 bases; bases with no gene match: 13. CDR3 length: 16 residues. Germline V CDR1 and CDR2: MNHNY, SVGAGI (reference sequence). Clones were sequenced by immunoSEQ multiplex PCR, and TCRdb holds only the in-frame ones, with some missing. Of approximately 99,000 clones in the sample, less than 90% were seen once. Time point indicated: after dendritic cell vaccination, including at tumor progression/relapse. This clonotype originated in a human donor with glioblastoma. The source material was blood, sampled after dendritic cell vaccination. The V and J genes are TRBV6-6 and TRBJ2-5, with 7 bases lining up with TRBD1. The CDR3 DNA sequence: TGTGCCAGCAGTCCCCTAATACAGGGGAGAGGAGAGACCCAGTACTTC. This encodes CASSPLIQGRGETQYF.